This T cell receptor (beta chain) originates from a study of CD8 T cells in Susac syndrome (dated by TCRdb to the late 2010s). A note on the overall study: The study used repertoire sequencing to test whether antigen drove CD8+ T cell activation and differentiation in Susac syndrome.

What the authors observed across the whole study: The study acknowledged that relatively few individuals were included in the TCR sequencing and HLA analysis.

High-throughput TCR beta sequencing profiled peripheral blood CD8+ and CD4+ T cells from healthy donors, Susac syndrome patients and multiple sclerosis patients. Healthy donors were included as age- and sex-matched controls. Bulk CD8+ and CD4+ T cells were purified by magnetic negative isolation, while CD8+ TEMRA cells were enriched using FACS. Blood was collected in EDTA tubes and processed within 24 hours, with PBMCs isolated through density gradient centrifugation. PBMCs intended for TCR sequencing were frozen in liquid nitrogen and were later thawed in a 37 degrees C water bath. A purity of at least 90% was achieved for sorted or isolated CD4+, CD8+ and CD8+ TEMRA cells. A remark on this clonotype: Its antigen remains undetermined. No much larger clone exists at a distance of one base, and base qualities are not known.

RNA was extracted using the RNeasy kit, and roughly 0.5 to 1 microgram was reverse transcribed with random hexamers. The immunoSEQ multiplex PCR assay, which covers 54 Vbeta and 13 Jbeta segments, was used to amplify TCR beta CDR3 regions. PCR amplification bias was corrected by using a synthetic template baseline for primer optimization and computational correction. The authors' analysis ran thus. Reads were annotated to V, D and J genes according to IMGT and were analyzed with immunoSEQ Analyzer, with only productive sequences retained. Clonality was computed as one minus Shannon entropy normalized by log2 of the number of productive unique sequences. For each patient and control, public and private clones were evaluated within the 100 most prevalent clones. Clones were defined as Susac-specific when absent from the healthy and MS cohorts, from roughly 1,100 published viral clones and from other ImmuneACCESS disease sequences. The raw public reads went through TCRdb reprocessing: fastp at Q25, MiXCR clone calling, in-frame beta chains kept. Rows matching on CDR3 protein sequence are summarized as one entry with the most common DNA and genes. The V and J calls reflect TCRdb's pipeline rather than the authors' work. The sample contains around 170,000 distinct CDR3 sequences, under 95% of them found a single time. Clones ranked in the top ten supply around 0.079% of the sample.

The sequence was obtained from a human donor in good health. The sample consisted of CD4+ T cells from PBMCs.

The sequenced DNA: TGTGCCAGCAGCTTAGATACCAGCCAAGAGACCCAGTACTTC. The translation is CASSLDTSQETQYF. The chain is assembled from TRBV7-9 and TRBJ2-5; too little of a D gene remains to name it. The trim is 1 base for V and 1 base for J, with a gap of 7 bases between the germline ends. Reading from cysteine to phenylalanine, the CDR3 counts 14 amino acids. Here the CDR3 DNA is all that survives: 42 bases in frame from base 1. From a lookup of the germline V gene (reference sequence), CDR1 and CDR2 are SEHNR and FQNEAQ.